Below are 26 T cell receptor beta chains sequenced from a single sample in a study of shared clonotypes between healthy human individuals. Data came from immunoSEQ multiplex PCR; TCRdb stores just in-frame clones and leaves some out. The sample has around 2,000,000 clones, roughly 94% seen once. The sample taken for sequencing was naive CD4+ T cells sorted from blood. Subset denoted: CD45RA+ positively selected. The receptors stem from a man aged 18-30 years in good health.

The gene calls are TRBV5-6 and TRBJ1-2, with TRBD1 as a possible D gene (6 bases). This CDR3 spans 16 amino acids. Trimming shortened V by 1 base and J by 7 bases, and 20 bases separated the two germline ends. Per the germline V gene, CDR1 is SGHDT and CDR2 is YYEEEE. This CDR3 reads CASSLYRPGASFGYTF. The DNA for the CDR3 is TGTGCCAGCAGCTTGTACCGGCCGGGGGCATCTTTTGGCTACACCTTC.

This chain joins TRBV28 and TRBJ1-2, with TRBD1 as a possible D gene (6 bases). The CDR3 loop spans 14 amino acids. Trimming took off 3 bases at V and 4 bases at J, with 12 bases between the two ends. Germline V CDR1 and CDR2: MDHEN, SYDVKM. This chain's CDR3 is CASSFEWGPYGYTF. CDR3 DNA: TGTGCCAGCAGTTTTGAGTGGGGGCCCTATGGCTACACCTTC.

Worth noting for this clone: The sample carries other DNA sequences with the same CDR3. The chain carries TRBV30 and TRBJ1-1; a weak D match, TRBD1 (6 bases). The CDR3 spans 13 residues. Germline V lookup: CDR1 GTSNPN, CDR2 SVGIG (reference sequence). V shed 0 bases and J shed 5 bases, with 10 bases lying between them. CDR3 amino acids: CAWSVQGFTEAFF. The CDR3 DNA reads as TGTGCCTGGAGTGTACAGGGATTTACTGAAGCTTTCTTT.

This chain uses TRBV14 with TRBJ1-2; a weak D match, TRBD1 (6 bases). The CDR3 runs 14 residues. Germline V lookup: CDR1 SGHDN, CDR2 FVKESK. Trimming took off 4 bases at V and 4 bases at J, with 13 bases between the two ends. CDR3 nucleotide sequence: TGTGCCAGCAGCCTTTCGGGGGGCTCCTATGGCTACACCTTC. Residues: CASSLSGGSYGYTF.

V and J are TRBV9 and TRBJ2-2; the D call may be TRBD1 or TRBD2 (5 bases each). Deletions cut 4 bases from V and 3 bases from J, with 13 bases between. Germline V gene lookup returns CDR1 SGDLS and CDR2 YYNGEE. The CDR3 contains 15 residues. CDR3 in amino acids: CASSRDPRDTGELFF. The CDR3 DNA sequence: TGTGCCAGCAGCCGGGACCCTAGAGACACCGGGGAGCTGTTTTTT.

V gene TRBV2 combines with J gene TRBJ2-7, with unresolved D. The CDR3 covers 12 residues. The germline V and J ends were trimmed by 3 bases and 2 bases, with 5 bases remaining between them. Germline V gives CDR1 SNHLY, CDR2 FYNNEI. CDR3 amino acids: CASSDPPYEQYF. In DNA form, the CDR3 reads TGTGCCAGCAGTGATCCACCCTACGAGCAGTACTTC.

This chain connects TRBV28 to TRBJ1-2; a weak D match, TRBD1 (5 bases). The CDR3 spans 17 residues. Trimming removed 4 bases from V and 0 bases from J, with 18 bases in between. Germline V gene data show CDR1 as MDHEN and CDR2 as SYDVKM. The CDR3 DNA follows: TGTGCCAGCAGTTCGGAATCTTTGGGACGGTCTAACTATGGCTACACCTTC. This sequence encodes CASSSESLGRSNYGYTF.

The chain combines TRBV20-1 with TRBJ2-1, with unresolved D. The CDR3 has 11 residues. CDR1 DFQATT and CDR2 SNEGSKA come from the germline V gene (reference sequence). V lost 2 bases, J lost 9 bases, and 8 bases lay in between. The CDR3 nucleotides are TGCAGTGCTAGATTGCCCTCTGAGCAGTTCTTC. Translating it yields CSARLPSEQFF.

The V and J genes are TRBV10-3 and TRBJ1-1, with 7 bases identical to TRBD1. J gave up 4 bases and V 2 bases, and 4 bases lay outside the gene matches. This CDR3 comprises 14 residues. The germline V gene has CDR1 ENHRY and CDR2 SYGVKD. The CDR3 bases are TGTGCCATCAGTGAGCCCCGGACAGGCACTGAAGCTTTCTTT. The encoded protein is CAISEPRTGTEAFF.

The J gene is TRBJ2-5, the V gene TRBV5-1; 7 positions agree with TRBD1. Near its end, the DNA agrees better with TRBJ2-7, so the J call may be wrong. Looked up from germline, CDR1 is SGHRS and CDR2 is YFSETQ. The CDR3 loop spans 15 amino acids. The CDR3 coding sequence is TGCGCCAGCAGCATGGGGGACAGCATCATCTACGAGCAGTACTTC. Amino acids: CASSMGDSIIYEQYF.

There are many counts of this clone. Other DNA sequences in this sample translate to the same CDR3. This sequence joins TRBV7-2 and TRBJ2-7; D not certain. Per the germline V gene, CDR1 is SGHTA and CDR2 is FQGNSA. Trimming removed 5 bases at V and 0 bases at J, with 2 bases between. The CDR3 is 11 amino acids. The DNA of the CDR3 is TGTGCCAGCAGCCCCTCCTACGAGCAGTACTTC. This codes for CASSPSYEQYF.

The CDR3 sequence: CASSLFLAGGRSTDTQYF. The DNA of the CDR3 is TGTGCCAGCAGCTTATTTCTAGCGGGGGGGCGTAGCACAGATACGCAGTATTTT. The chain recombines TRBV11-2 with TRBJ2-3; 12 nucleotides align to TRBD2. Losses at the gene ends were 2 bases for V and 0 bases for J; bases not matched to a gene: 6. Germline V gene lookup returns CDR1 SGHAT and CDR2 FQNNGV. The CDR3 extends over 18 amino acids.

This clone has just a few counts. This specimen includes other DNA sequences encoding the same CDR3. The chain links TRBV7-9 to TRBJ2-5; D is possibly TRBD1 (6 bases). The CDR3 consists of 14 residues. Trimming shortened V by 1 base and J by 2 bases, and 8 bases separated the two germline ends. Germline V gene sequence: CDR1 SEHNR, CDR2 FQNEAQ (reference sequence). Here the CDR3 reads CASSLVGGQETQYF. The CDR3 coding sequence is TGTGCCAGCAGCTTAGTAGGGGGTCAAGAGACCCAGTACTTC.

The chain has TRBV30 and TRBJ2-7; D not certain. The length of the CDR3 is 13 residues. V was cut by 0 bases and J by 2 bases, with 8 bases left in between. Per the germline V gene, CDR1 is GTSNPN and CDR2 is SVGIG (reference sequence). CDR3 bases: TGTGCCTGGAGTGTACTTGACGCCTACGAGCAGTACTTC. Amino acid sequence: CAWSVLDAYEQYF.

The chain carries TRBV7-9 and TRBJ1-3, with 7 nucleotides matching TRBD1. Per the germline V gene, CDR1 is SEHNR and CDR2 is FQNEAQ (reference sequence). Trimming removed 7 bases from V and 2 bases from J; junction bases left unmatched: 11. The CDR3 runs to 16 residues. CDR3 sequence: CASTIILTGAGNTIYF. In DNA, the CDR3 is TGTGCCAGCACCATCATCCTAACAGGGGCTGGAAACACCATATATTTT.

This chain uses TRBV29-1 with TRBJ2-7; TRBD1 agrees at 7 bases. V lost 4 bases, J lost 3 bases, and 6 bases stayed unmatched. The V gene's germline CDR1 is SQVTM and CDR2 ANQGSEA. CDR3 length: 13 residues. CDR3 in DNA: TGCAGCGTTGGAGGGGGACAGCACTACGAGCAGTACTTC. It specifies CSVGGGQHYEQYF.

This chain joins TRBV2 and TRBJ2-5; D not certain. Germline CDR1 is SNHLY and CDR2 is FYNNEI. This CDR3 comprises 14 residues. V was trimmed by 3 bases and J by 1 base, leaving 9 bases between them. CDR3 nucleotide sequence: TGTGCCAGCAGTGAGACGGTGGTCCAAGAGACCCAGTACTTC. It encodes CASSETVVQETQYF.

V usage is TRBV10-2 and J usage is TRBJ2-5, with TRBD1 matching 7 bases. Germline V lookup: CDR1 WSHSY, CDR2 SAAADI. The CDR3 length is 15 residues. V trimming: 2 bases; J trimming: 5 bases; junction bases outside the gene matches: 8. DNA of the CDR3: TGCGCCAGCAGTGAGCTACAGGGGAGAAGGGAGACCCAGTACTTC. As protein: CASSELQGRRETQYF.

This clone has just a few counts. CDR3 in DNA: TGTGCCAGCAGAGGACAGCTTACTAATGAAAAACTGTTTTTT. Its protein is CASRGQLTNEKLFF. This sequence joins TRBV6-5 and TRBJ1-4; a weak D match, TRBD1 (6 bases). The CDR3 contains 14 residues. The germline V gene encodes CDR1 MNHEY and CDR2 SVGAGI. Deletions cut 6 bases from V and 2 bases from J, with 10 bases between.

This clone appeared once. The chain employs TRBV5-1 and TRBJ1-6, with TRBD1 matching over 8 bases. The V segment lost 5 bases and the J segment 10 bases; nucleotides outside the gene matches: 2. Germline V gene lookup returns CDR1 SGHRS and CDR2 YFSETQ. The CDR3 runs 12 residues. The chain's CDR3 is CASRGQGSPLHF. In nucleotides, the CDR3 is TGCGCCAGCAGAGGACAGGGATCACCCCTCCACTTT. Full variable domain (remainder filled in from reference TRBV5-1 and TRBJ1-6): KAGVTQTPRYLIKTRGQQVTLSCSPISGHRSVSWYQQTPGQGLQFLFEYFSETQRNKGNFPGRFSGRQFSNSRSEMNVSTLELGDSALYLCASRGQGSPLHFGNGTRLTVT.

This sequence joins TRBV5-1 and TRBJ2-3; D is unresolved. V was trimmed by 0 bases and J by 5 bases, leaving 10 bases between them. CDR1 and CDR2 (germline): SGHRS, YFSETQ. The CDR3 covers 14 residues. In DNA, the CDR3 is TGCGCCAGCAGCTTGGACAATTTAGGAGATACGCAGTATTTT. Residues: CASSLDNLGDTQYF.

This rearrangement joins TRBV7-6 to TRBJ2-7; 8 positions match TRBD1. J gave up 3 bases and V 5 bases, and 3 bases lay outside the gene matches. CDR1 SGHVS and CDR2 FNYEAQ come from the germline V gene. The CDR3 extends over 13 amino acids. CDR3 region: CASSQDRDYEQYF. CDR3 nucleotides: TGTGCCAGCAGCCAGGACAGGGACTACGAGCAGTACTTC.

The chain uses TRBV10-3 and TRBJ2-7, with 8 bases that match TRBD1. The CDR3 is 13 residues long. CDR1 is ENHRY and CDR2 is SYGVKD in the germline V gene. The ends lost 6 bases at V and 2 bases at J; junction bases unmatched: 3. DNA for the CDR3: TGTGCCATCAGCCAGGGACAGGCCTACGAGCAGTACTTC. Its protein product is CAISQGQAYEQYF.

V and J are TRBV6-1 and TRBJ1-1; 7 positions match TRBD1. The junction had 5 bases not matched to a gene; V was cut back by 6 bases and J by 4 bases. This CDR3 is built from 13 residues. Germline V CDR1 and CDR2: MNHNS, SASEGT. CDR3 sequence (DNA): TGTGCCAGCAGACAACAGGGGACCACTGAAGCTTTCTTT. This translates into CASRQQGTTEAFF.

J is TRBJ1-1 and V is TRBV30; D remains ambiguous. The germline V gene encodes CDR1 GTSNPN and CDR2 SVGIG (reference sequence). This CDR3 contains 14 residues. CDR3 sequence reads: CALGSLLLNTEAFF. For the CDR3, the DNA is TGTGCTTTGGGGTCTCTCCTCTTAAACACTGAAGCTTTCTTT.

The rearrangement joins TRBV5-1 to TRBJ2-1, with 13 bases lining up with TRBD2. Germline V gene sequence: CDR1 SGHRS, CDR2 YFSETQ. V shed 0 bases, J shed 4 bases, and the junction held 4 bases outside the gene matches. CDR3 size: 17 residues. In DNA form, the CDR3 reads TGCGCCAGCAGCTTGGGACTAGCGGGAGGAGGGTACAATGAGCAGTTCTTC. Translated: CASSLGLAGGGYNEQFF.